This T cell receptor (beta chain) was captured in a study of blood T cell repertoires in COVID-19. Study context: Samples of COVID-19 (acute and convalescent) were obtained from the United States, Italy and Spain. In each case, the material was cDNA or gDNA derived from T cells, B-cell-depleted T cells, or PBMCs.

The Seattle site enrolled patients during active infection and followed them longitudinally. How the authors handled the data: Reference gene primer amplification gave estimated nucleated cell counts. TCRdb keeps only in-frame clones here, not all; method: immunoSEQ multiplex PCR. That table furnishes V, J and clone size, whereas the DNA furnished D and trimming. Among about 200,000 clones listed, around 80% were seen once. V was clipped by 4 bases and J by 5 bases; unmatched bases: 8. CDR3 length: 16 amino acids. CDR1 and CDR2 from the germline V gene are SNHLY and FYNNEI. This chain joins TRBV2 and TRBJ1-6; 7 nucleotides match TRBD1. The source is a woman of 80 years or more with COVID-19, enrolled during active disease. The sample consisted of peripheral blood. This CDR3 reads CASSVGGTANNSPLHF. CDR3 DNA sequence: TGTGCCAGCAGTGTGGGTGGGACAGCAAATAATTCACCCCTCCACTTT.